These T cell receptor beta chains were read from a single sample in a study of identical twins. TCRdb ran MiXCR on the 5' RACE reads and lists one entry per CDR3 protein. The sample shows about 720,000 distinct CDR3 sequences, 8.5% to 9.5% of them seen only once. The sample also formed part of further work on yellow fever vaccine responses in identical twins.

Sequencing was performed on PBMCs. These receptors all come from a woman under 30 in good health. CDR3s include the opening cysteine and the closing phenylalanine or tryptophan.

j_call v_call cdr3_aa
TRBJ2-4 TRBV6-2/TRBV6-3 CASSFPTSSENIQYF
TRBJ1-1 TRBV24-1 CATTGHRDRVRNTEAFF
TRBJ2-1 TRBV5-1 CASSLEGSRYPNEQFF
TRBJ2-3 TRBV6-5 CASSYEAGGPRGTQYF
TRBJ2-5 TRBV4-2 CASSLFRLAGGETQYF
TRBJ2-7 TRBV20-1 CSALGGSERPEQYF
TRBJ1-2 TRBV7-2 CASSLGDRGGEGYTF
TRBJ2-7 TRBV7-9 CASSSFLQRGNSYEQYF
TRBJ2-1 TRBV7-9 CASSLVDLFF
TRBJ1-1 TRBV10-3 CAIRAQGALGTEAFF
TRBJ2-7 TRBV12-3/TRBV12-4 CASSLTEVGEQYF
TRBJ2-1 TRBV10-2 CASSDGFNEQFF
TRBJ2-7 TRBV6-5 CASSYKGGNTYEQYF
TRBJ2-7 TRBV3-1 CASSQDRPAYEQYF
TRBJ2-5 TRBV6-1 CASRALAGGQETQYF
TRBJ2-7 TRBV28 CASRAGTEQYEQYF
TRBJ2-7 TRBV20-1 CSARGGRAYEQYF
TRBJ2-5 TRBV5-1 CASSLGLAGALETQYF
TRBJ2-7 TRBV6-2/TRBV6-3 CASSSPGQGSHEQYF
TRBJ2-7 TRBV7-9 CASSQSGHLKNSYEQYF
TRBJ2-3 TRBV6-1 CASSASGKSDTQYF
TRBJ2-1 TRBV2 CASSPGTPDPNEQFF
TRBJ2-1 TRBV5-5 CASSLVAASGSSYNEQFF
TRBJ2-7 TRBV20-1 CSARDPAGSPYEQYF
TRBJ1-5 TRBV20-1 CSAPRGSNQPQHF
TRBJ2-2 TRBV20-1 CSATSGRASTGELFF
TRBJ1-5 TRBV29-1 CSVAGGSNQPQHF
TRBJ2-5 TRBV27 CASSLGMGKTQYF
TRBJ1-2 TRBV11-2 CASSLESRLNYGYTF
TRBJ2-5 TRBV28 CASSWGQATQETQYF
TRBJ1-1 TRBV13 CASSFGTPALDLAEAFF
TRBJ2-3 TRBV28 CASSSTGVLGTDTQYF
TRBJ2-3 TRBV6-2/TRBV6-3 CASSRPMKSGIVTDTQYF
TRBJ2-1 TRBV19 CASSIGKIRALYNEQFF
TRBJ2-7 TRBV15 CATSRDSVTYEQYF
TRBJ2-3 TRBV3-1 CASSQDRLAGNTQYF
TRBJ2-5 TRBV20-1 CSASHGETQYF
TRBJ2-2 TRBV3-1 CASSQEGWERNTGELFF
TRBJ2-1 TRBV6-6 CASSGRAYNEQFF
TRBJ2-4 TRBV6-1 CASSEVGGYGIQYF
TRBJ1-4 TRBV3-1 CASSEDSVRNEKLFF
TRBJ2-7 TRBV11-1 CASSLRSPGRLSPYEQYF
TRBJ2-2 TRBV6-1 CASGGLAGPGELFF
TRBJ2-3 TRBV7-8 CASSLTSGSSTDTQYF
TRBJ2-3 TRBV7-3 CASSDGTPNRGIAF
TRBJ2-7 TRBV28 CASSPFGRSSYEQYF
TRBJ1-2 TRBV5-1 CASSLEQNNYGYTF
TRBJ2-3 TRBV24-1 CATSHRVTDTQYF
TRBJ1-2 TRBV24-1 CATSDLQREYGYTF
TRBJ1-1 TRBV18 CASSPGLNTEAFF
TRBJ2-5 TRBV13 CASSLRLEETQYF
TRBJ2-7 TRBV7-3 CPSHRDEQYF
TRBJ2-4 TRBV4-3 CASSQRNRIVLAKNIQYF
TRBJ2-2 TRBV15 CATSSYRTGGTGELFF